This T cell receptor beta chain was obtained from a study of blood T cell repertoires in COVID-19 (dated by TCRdb to the early 2020s). Describing the broader study: Collaborator samples came from the United States, Italy and Spain and covered acute and convalescent phases of COVID-19. The repertoires were released in a freely available public database intended as a resource for research on the immune response to SARS-CoV-2. A de-identified subject ID, COVID-19 status, age in years and sex were almost always included in the sample metadata. Deeply sampled blood TCRbeta repertoires from subjects exposed to, actively infected with, or recovered from COVID-19 were included in the dataset. Where available, HLA class I and class II types were obtained from metadata supplied by the sample provider rather than from assay-based typing. Samples were obtained from the ongoing ImmuneRACE study (first 160 participants) and from 1,000 to 1,500 subjects provided by 6 global collaborators. The material from the prospective study consisted of cDNA or gDNA derived from T cells, B-cell-depleted T cells, or PBMCs. Paper-wide results and their limitations: The quantity of clinical and demographic metadata differed by source and by participant and was supplied without curation.

Worth noting for this clone: Its binding antigen is unknown. The record has no base qualities; no much larger clone is one base away.

Each collaborating institution followed its own protocols to collect whole blood in K2EDTA tubes. Collaborator samples were shipped for TCRbeta analysis as frozen whole blood, isolated PBMCs, or DNA extracted from either sample type. TCRbeta CDR3 regions were amplified from genomic DNA using the immunoSEQ Assay, a bias-controlled multiplex PCR. The paper's processing steps were these. The number of nucleated cells in each sample was estimated from the amplification of reference gene primers within the assay. To quantify the absolute abundance of each unique TCRbeta CDR3 rearrangement, sequence reads were collapsed and filtered. For each sample, productive Simpson clonality was calculated as the square root of Simpson's diversity index across productive rearrangements. The source is immuneACCESS, and TCRdb retained only in-frame sequences with V and J called. Part of the clones is not carried over; for the studies checked, unresolved V genes explain less than half of this, and the remainder is unexplained. The V and J calls and clone size come from that table; D and trimming were worked out from the DNA. The sample yields some 110,000 clones; 70% to 85% were counted once. The leading ten clones occupy 4% to 5% of the sample.

The TCR originated in a woman aged 70-85 years with acute or convalescent COVID-19. The sequencing sample was made of peripheral blood.

DNA sequence: TGTGCCAGTAGTAATACAGGGGGTGCCGGAAGGGTTGGCAATCAGCCCCAGCATTTT. This sequence encodes CASSNTGGAGRVGNQPQHF. The rearrangement joined TRBV19 to TRBJ1-5; 8 bases in the junction line up with TRBD1. For this chain, trimming is 4 bases at the V end and 2 bases at the J end, and the number of junction bases without a gene match is 16. The CDR3 contains 19 residues, cysteine and phenylalanine counted. The only DNA kept is the CDR3, 57 bases in frame from the first base. The germline V gene (reference sequence) supplies CDR1 LNHDA and CDR2 SQIVND.